This T cell receptor beta chain was recovered during a study of regulatory T cells in long-lasting Graves disease (dated by TCRdb to 2020 to 2023). Background on the whole study: To count as having persistent Graves' disease, a patient had to have received antithyroid drug treatment for over 5 years with TSH receptor autoantibodies remaining persistently positive. The study was conducted in China and was registered as a clinical trial. A total of about 35 samples underwent TCR sequencing: roughly 13 from persistent and roughly 20 from newly diagnosed Graves' disease patients. Peripheral blood TCR sequencing and RNA sequencing compared persistent Graves' disease patients with newly diagnosed Graves' disease patients. On average, persistent Graves' disease patients in the clinical cohort had been on antithyroid drugs for about 10.3 years.

Receptor libraries were prepared by multiplex PCR. TCRdb shows the sequencer as Illumina HiSeq 4000. iRepertoire HTBI primers and Arm-PCR amplification of CDR3 regions were used to construct TCR beta libraries. PCR products were gel purified before sequencing. For the original study's pipeline: A total of fewer than 65 TRBV and 14 TRBJ segments were identified across samples and were used for gene usage analysis of CDR3 amino acid clonotypes. COPE and FqMerger were used to merge filtered high-quality paired reads into contigs. BLAST was used to align contigs to the IMGT TRBV, TRBD and TRBJ reference genes, and CDR3 was defined following IMGT. Clonotypes above 0.1% frequency were classified as highly expanded clones. Repertoire diversity was measured by Shannon entropy, and V-J evenness by the Gini coefficient. A clonotype was considered public if more than one individual shared it. TCRdb ran its own pipeline on the public reads, namely fastp trimming at Q25 and MiXCR clone calling, and kept in-frame beta chains. Rows with a matching CDR3 protein are joined into one entry that keeps the most common DNA and genes. These V and J calls are TCRdb output, not the study's own analysis. For this sample the table gives about 470,000 distinct CDR3 sequences, of which roughly 21% were detected only once. Of the sample, approximately 6.4% is held by the ten largest clones.

Results the study describes overall, beyond this receptor: Because the primary lesion, thyroid tissue, could not be accessed, the study looked at peripheral blood alone. TRBV28, TRBJ1-2 and TRBJ2-5 were preferentially used in persistent disease, while TRBV20-1 and TRBJ2-1 were favored in newly diagnosed disease. Lower TCR Shannon entropy and fewer highly expanded clones were observed in persistent Graves' disease patients than in newly diagnosed patients, which suggested clonal expansion. A larger number of public clonotypes was shared among persistent patients (about 2,700) than among newly diagnosed patients (more than 850). The authors noted that the small sample size was a limitation that may lower accuracy. Sequencing and analysis were restricted to the TCR beta chain.

V has 3 bases trimmed and J has 0 bases trimmed; junction bases matching no gene number 7. The CDR3 covers 17 residues, taking in both the cysteine and the phenylalanine. Just CDR3 DNA is preserved here, 51 bases in frame from base 1. CDR1 and CDR2 are read off the germline V gene (reference sequence) as LNHDA and SQIVND. The sample's time point, from its label and the paper: persistent/refractory GD, antithyroid drugs over 5 years with positive TRAb. For both TCR sequencing and RNA sequencing, RNA was extracted from PBMCs in TRIzol. The diagnosis of Graves' disease followed American Thyroid Association guidelines. Recruitment of patients was carried out at an endocrinology department in Xi'an, China. From each patient, about 9 milliliters of peripheral blood was collected into an EDTA anticoagulant tube. Ficoll Paque Plus density gradient separation was used to isolate PBMCs, and no further T cell sorting was done. An Agilent 2100 Bioanalyzer and agarose gel were used to check RNA quality, and a NanoDrop 2000 was used to measure RNA concentration.

This clonotype appeared many times. Its antigen remains unidentified. No quality values exist for individual bases; no much larger clone is one base distant. This material consisted of peripheral blood mononuclear cells (PBMCs), taken when the disease was refractory, from a patient treated with antithyroid drugs. The source is a female donor with Graves disease. Rearrangement joined TRBV19 to TRBJ1-5; TRBD1 fits 8 bases in the junction. The DNA sequence is given as TGTGCCAGTAGTATCGGGACAGGACCTCTTAGCAATCAGCCCCAGCATTTT. It is translated as CASSIGTGPLSNQPQHF.